This TCR beta chain was obtained from a study of T-cell memory formation after mild COVID-19. Whole-study findings and limits: Later expanders leaned CD4+, whereas day 15 to 85 contracting clones were balanced CD4/CD8. Whether day 37 second-wave clones are SARS-CoV-2-specific was not confirmed. Pre-infection memory carried some responding clones, suggesting that cross-reactive memory joined.

As for this clonotype: What it binds is not known.

5'RACE primed at constant segments yielded TCR alpha and TCR beta cDNA libraries bearing sample barcodes and UMIs. TCRdb re-analysed the 5' RACE reads in MiXCR, keeping a single row per CDR3 protein. The sample contains hundreds of thousands of distinct CDR3 sequences, about 22% of which appear only once. The CDR3 loop spans 15 amino acids. Trimming left V 5 bases short and J 5 bases short, with 18 bases between. Per germline, CDR1 SGHAT and CDR2 FQNNGV. The sample taken for sequencing was PBMCs or a T cell subset sorted from them (not recorded which). The receptor was derived from an adult woman who had mild COVID-19 (a few samples of this study predate the infection). Cell type and time point are not known. V is TRBV11-2 and J is TRBJ2-5; D may be TRBD2 (6 bases). This CDR3 is CASSPFGGDGETQYF. In DNA form, the CDR3 reads TGTGCCAGCAGCCCCTTCGGAGGGGATGGGGAGACCCAGTACTTC.